The TCR beta chain under discussion was sequenced for a study of T-cell reconstitution after alpha-beta-depleted transplantation in children (dated by TCRdb to 2015 to 2016). General notes on the study: The study quantitatively tracked T-cell immune reconstitution after TCRalphabeta/CD19-depleted allogeneic hematopoietic cell transplantation in children using TCR repertoire profiling.

Libraries came from PCR. Sequencing instrument: Illumina HiSeq 2500. Molecular barcoding was employed in the preparation of TCR libraries, with unique molecular identifiers being used to normalize TCRbeta repertoire quantification. TCRdb's own reprocessing of the public reads used fastp at Q25 and MiXCR and kept productive beta chains. One record per CDR3 amino acid sequence lists the most common genes and DNA. The sample contains about 540,000 distinct CDR3 sequences, about 18% of them found a single time. Of the sample, 3.3% is held by the ten largest clones. This clonotype was seen only a few times. Its antigen is unknown. It has no much larger one-base neighbor in the sample; base qualities were not kept. Counted from cysteine to phenylalanine, this CDR3 has 14 amino acids. Only the CDR3 portion is preserved as DNA: 42 bases, with reading frame beginning at the first base. The germline V end is reduced by 5 bases and the J end by 5 bases; junction bases left unmatched: 3.

The rearrangement combines TRBV12-3 or TRBV12-4 with TRBJ2-1; 10 bases in the junction line up with TRBD2. The receptor's source is a human donor who donated a stem cell graft to a child with acute lymphoblastic leukemia. The specimen comprised PBMCs from the stem cell graft donor, sampled from the stem cell graft. The base sequence is TGTGCCAGCAGTCGGACTAGCGGCGACAATGAGCAGTTCTTC. This sequence encodes CASSRTSGDNEQFF.